The 10 T cell receptor beta chains in this list originate from one sample, sequenced in a study of cytomegalovirus exposure and HLA in healthy donors. This PCR relied on a set of 60 Vbeta primers and 13 Jbeta primers. Profiling relied on immunoSEQ multiplex PCR, and the TCRdb table lists in-frame clones only, not all of them. This table has 85,000 to 100,000 clones, around 81% appearing once. Sequencing was carried out using PBMCs. These receptors all come from a female donor in good health and CMV-seropositive.

This clone occurred once. The chain joins TRBV28 to TRBJ1-3; 7 bases map to TRBD1. CDR1 is MDHEN, CDR2 SYDVKM, per germline. With 6 bases clipped from V and 1 base from J, the junction kept 6 bases outside the gene matches. This CDR3 region has 15 residues. This CDR3 is CASSSNRGSGNTIYF. The CDR3 DNA sequence: TGTGCCAGCAGCTCGAACAGGGGTTCTGGAAACACCATATATTTT.

This clone has a handful of counts. V and J are TRBV25-1 and TRBJ2-2; tentative D call: TRBD1 (6 bases). V was shortened by 8 bases and J by 5 bases, with 21 bases between the two germline ends. Germline V lookup: CDR1 MGHDK, CDR2 SYGVNS. This CDR3 has 16 residues. CDR3 in DNA: TGTGCCAGCTCTCCCCCGGGCAGGGGATGGACCGGGGAGCTGTTTTTT. This encodes CASSPPGRGWTGELFF.

The chain recombines TRBV19 with TRBJ1-5, with D possibly matching TRBD1 (5 bases). The V and J ends lost 0 bases and 9 bases respectively, with 12 bases between them. The CDR3 is 14 residues long. The germline CDR1 and CDR2 sequences are LNHDA and SQIVND (reference sequence). The CDR3: CASSIDRQILPQHF. The DNA of the CDR3 is TGTGCCAGTAGTATAGATCGACAGATCTTGCCCCAGCATTTT.

This clone was observed a single time. The V call is TRBV29-1, the J call TRBJ1-2; no reliable D call. Trimming left V 0 bases short and J 5 bases short, with 13 bases between. The V gene's germline CDR1 is SQVTM and CDR2 ANQGSEA. CDR3 size: 14 residues. As DNA, the CDR3 is TGCAGCGTTGAAGATATAGAGGGTCGTTATGGCTACACCTTC. Translating gives CSVEDIEGRYGYTF.

The CDR3 DNA sequence: TGTGCCAGCAGCTGGGCGGGACAGGGGGTATCTGGAAACACCATATATTTT. Its protein product is CASSWAGQGVSGNTIYF. This sequence joins TRBV13 and TRBJ1-3; 11 bases map to TRBD1. Germline CDR1 and CDR2: PRHDT and FYEKMQ (reference sequence). This CDR3 is built from 17 residues. V gave up 4 bases and J gave up 1 base; unmatched junction bases: 6.

This rearrangement joins TRBV4-1 to TRBJ2-7; a possible D gene is TRBD2 (5 bases). This CDR3 has 16 residues. CDR1 MGHRA and CDR2 YSYEKL come from the germline V gene. Between the trimmed V and J ends, which lost 1 base and 0 bases, there was a span of 13 bases. The CDR3 nucleotides read TGCGCCAGCAGCCAAGGAGGGCTGGTTAGCTCCTACGAGCAGTACTTC. This translates into CASSQGGLVSSYEQYF.

This rearrangement joins TRBV29-1 to TRBJ1-1; D remains unclear. Trimming took 4 bases from V and 4 from J, leaving 13 bases between them. Germline V gene data show CDR1 as SQVTM and CDR2 as ANQGSEA. This CDR3 spans 13 amino acids. CDR3: CSVAPPGATEAFF. The CDR3 nucleotides read TGCAGCGTTGCGCCTCCGGGAGCCACTGAAGCTTTCTTT.

The V gene is TRBV6-6, the J gene TRBJ2-1; 9 positions match TRBD1. CDR3 size: 15 residues. Germline lookup yields CDR1 MNHNY and CDR2 SVGAGI (reference sequence). V lost 5 bases and J lost 4; bases outside the gene matches: 6. The CDR3 loop reads CASSQDRGAYNEQFF. The CDR3 nucleotides read TGTGCCAGCAGTCAAGACAGGGGGGCTTACAATGAGCAGTTCTTC.

The J gene is TRBJ2-7, the V gene TRBV14; D gene uncertain. V lost 4 bases and J 3 bases, leaving 10 bases between the germline ends. This CDR3 is built from 13 residues. CDR1 and CDR2 from the germline V gene are SGHDN and FVKESK. The CDR3: CASSPLRNYEQYF. The CDR3 DNA sequence: TGTGCCAGCAGCCCCCTGCGAAACTACGAGCAGTACTTC.

The chain combines TRBV5-1 with TRBJ1-2; 9 bases line up with TRBD1. J gave up 3 bases and V 4 bases, and 7 bases lay outside the gene matches. The CDR3 is 15 amino acids. CDR1 SGHRS and CDR2 YFSETQ come from the germline V gene. The CDR3 spells CASSTGTGRYYGYTF. CDR3 in DNA: TGCGCCAGCAGCACCGGGACAGGGCGCTACTATGGCTACACCTTC. Based on the CDR3 plus reference TRBV5-1 and TRBJ1-2, the full variable domain is KAGVTQTPRYLIKTRGQQVTLSCSPISGHRSVSWYQQTPGQGLQFLFEYFSETQRNKGNFPGRFSGRQFSNSRSEMNVSTLELGDSALYLCASSTGTGRYYGYTFGSGTRLTVV.